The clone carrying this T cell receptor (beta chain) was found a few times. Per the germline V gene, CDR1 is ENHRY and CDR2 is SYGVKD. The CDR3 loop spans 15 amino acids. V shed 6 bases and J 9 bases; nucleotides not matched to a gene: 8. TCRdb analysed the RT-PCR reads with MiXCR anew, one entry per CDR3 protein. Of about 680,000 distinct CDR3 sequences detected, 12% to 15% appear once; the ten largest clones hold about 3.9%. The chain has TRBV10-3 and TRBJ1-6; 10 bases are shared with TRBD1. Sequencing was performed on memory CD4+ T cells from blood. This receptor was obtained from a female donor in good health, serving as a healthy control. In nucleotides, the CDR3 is TGTGCCATCAGCACAGCCGGGACAGGGGTTTCACCCCTCCACTTT. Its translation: CAISTAGTGVSPLHF.